The 20 T cell receptor beta chains listed next were all sequenced from one sample in a study of cytomegalovirus exposure and HLA in healthy donors. Vbeta (60) and Jbeta (13) primers were used in the PCR. Assay used: immunoSEQ multiplex PCR; TCRdb lists only in-frame clones, some missing. The sample consists of more than 100,000 clones, nearly 80% of them appearing once. The sequenced material came from PBMCs. The receptors stem from a male donor in good health and CMV-seronegative.

The V call is TRBV27, the J call TRBJ2-5; perhaps TRBD1 as D (6 bases). Between the trimmed V and J ends, which lost 0 bases and 9 bases, there was a span of 11 bases. The germline V gene has CDR1 MNHEY and CDR2 SMNVEV (reference sequence). CDR3 size: 13 residues. The CDR3 sequence: CASSLSTRGAQYF. The CDR3 coding sequence is TGTGCCAGCAGTTTATCGACCAGGGGAGCCCAGTACTTC.

This sequence joins TRBV21-1 and TRBJ1-5. TRBV21-1 is labeled a pseudogene. This CDR3 has 14 amino acids. CDR3 sequence (DNA): TGTGCCAGCAGCAAAGGGGGGAGGGATCAGCCCCAGCATTTT. It specifies CASSKGGRDQPQHF.

The V and J genes are TRBV5-1 and TRBJ2-5; TRBD2 matches 10 bases. CDR1 SGHRS and CDR2 YFSETQ come from the germline V gene. The CDR3 is made up of 15 amino acids. J was trimmed by 5 bases and V by 4 bases; bases with no gene match: 8. The CDR3 DNA follows: TGCGCCAGCAGCCTCCGCACTAGCGGGGTGGAGACCCAGTACTTC. Translated: CASSLRTSGVETQYF.

The chain employs TRBV7-9 and TRBJ1-1; D might be TRBD1 (5 bases). Germline lookup yields CDR1 SEHNR and CDR2 FQNEAQ (reference sequence). V lost 5 bases and J 4 bases, leaving 17 bases between the germline ends. The CDR3 spans 15 residues. The CDR3 reads CASSPAGTWGTEAFF. The DNA for the CDR3 is TGTGCCAGCAGCCCAGCCGGGACTTGGGGCACTGAAGCTTTCTTT.

The gene calls are TRBV19 and TRBJ2-1; 8 nucleotides line up with TRBD2. The V gene end was trimmed by 5 bases and the J gene end by 4 bases; junction bases not matched to a gene: 7. There are 15 residues in the CDR3. CDR1 LNHDA and CDR2 SQIVND come from the germline V gene (reference sequence). The CDR3 region is CASSVQRGMYNEQFF. The CDR3 coding sequence is TGTGCCAGTAGTGTCCAGCGGGGGATGTACAATGAGCAGTTCTTC.

The rearrangement joins TRBV6-6 to TRBJ2-1, with TRBD2 matching over 9 bases. The CDR3 is 15 residues long. The V gene end was trimmed by 10 bases and the J gene end by 4 bases; junction bases not matched to a gene: 11. In germline, CDR1 is MNHNY, CDR2 SVGAGI (reference sequence). This chain's CDR3 is CATLSGGQSYNEQFF. The CDR3 bases are TGTGCCACCCTAAGCGGGGGGCAGAGTTACAATGAGCAGTTCTTC.

The rearrangement joins TRBV6-6 to TRBJ2-7; 10 bases are shared with TRBD1. After removal of 5 bases from V and 4 bases from J, the junction contained 8 bases not matched to a gene. The CDR3 is 15 residues long. CDR1 MNHNY and CDR2 SVGAGI come from the germline V gene (reference sequence). The DNA of the CDR3 is TGTGCCAGCAGTGACCGGGACAGGGGCATGTACGAGCAGTACTTC. It specifies CASSDRDRGMYEQYF.

This clone turned up a few times. Germline and junction disagree at one end, which may indicate a read error. The CDR3, as DNA: TGTGCCAGCAGCTCAGCTGCAGGGGCCGGATCACCCCTCCACTTT. The encoded protein is CASSSAAGAGSPLHF. The chain carries TRBV5-1 and TRBJ1-6; possibly TRBD1 for D (6 bases). The CDR3 consists of 15 residues. The germline gives CDR1 SGHRS, CDR2 YFSETQ.

This clone was counted a single time. V and J are TRBV5-1 and TRBJ2-7; weak D call: TRBD2 (5 bases). Germline V CDR1 and CDR2: SGHRS, YFSETQ. V lost 4 bases to trimming and J lost 5 bases, with 13 bases between them. The CDR3 has 13 amino acids. Here the CDR3 reads CASSPFGEHEQYF. Written as DNA, the CDR3 is TGCGCCAGCAGCCCCTTTGGGGAGCACGAGCAGTACTTC.

The rearrangement links TRBV7-2 to TRBJ2-4; maybe TRBD2 (6 bases). This CDR3 is 13 amino acids long. Per germline, CDR1 SGHTA and CDR2 FQGNSA. With 2 bases removed from V and 13 bases from J, the gap between germline ends came to 15 bases. For the CDR3, the DNA is TGTGCCAGCAGCTTAATCGGGGCGGGGAGCCAGTACTTC. Protein: CASSLIGAGSQYF.

This chain connects TRBV6-6 to TRBJ1-1; no clear D. The CDR3 extends over 14 amino acids. The germline V and J ends were trimmed by 8 bases and 1 base, with 14 bases remaining between them. Germline CDR1 MNHNY, CDR2 SVGAGI (reference sequence). The chain's CDR3 is CASARQVPNTEAFF. CDR3 nucleotide sequence: TGTGCCAGCGCTCGGCAGGTGCCGAACACTGAAGCTTTCTTT.

The chain recombines TRBV11-2 with TRBJ1-2; 8 bases align to TRBD1. The CDR3 consists of 14 residues. Germline loops: CDR1 SGHAT, CDR2 FQNNGV. Trimming took 4 bases from V and 4 from J; bases not matched to a gene: 5. The CDR3 spells CASSSRQGPYGYTF. DNA for the CDR3: TGTGCCAGCAGCTCCAGACAGGGGCCCTATGGCTACACCTTC.

This clone was seen more than once but under ten times. The chain is built from TRBV4-1 and TRBJ1-6, with a tentative D call TRBD1 (5 bases). The CDR3 is 16 residues long. V shed 4 bases and J shed 6 bases, with 16 bases lying between them. Per the germline V gene, CDR1 is MGHRA and CDR2 is YSYEKL. The CDR3 coding sequence is TGCGCCAGCAGCCGGGAGCCGGGGGACCTTAATTCACCCCTCCACTTT. Translation: CASSREPGDLNSPLHF.

The J gene is TRBJ1-3, the V gene TRBV19, with TRBD1 matching 7 bases. CDR3 length: 14 residues. The V segment lost 7 bases and the J segment 4 bases; nucleotides outside the gene matches: 7. CDR1 and CDR2 from the germline V gene are LNHDA and SQIVND (reference sequence). This chain's CDR3 is CASIDRDFGNTIYF. DNA for the CDR3: TGTGCCAGTATTGACAGGGATTTCGGAAACACCATATATTTT.

V usage is TRBV25-1 and J usage is TRBJ1-6, with TRBD1 as a possible D gene (5 bases). CDR1 and CDR2 from the germline V gene are MGHDK and SYGVNS. The V end was cut by 1 base, the J end by 11 bases, with 18 bases between. The CDR3 covers 16 residues. This chain's CDR3 is CASSEWGGSVGAPLHF. The CDR3 DNA reads TGTGCCAGCAGTGAATGGGGGGGGTCGGTGGGCGCACCCCTCCACTTT.

This chain joins TRBV30 and TRBJ2-7, with 7 bases matching TRBD1. Germline V gene sequence: CDR1 GTSNPN, CDR2 SVGIG (reference sequence). The CDR3 loop spans 13 amino acids. V lost 5 bases and J lost 2; bases outside the gene matches: 6. The CDR3 here is CAWDRQGPYEQYF. DNA of the CDR3: TGTGCCTGGGATAGACAGGGCCCCTACGAGCAGTACTTC.

The chain recombines TRBV4-1 with TRBJ2-7; 11 nucleotides agree with TRBD2. This CDR3 is 16 amino acids long. The V gene's germline CDR1 is MGHRA and CDR2 YSYEKL. The trim removed 2 bases at V and 5 bases at J, leaving 8 bases unmatched. CDR3 sequence: CASSQLLSGGADEQYF. The CDR3 nucleotides read TGCGCCAGCAGCCAATTGCTTAGCGGGGGGGCCGACGAGCAGTACTTC.

The V and J genes are TRBV18 and TRBJ2-3, with 7 bases matching TRBD2. J was trimmed by 5 bases and V by 6 bases; bases with no gene match: 8. The length of the CDR3 is 14 residues. CDR1 KGHSH and CDR2 LQKENI come from the germline V gene. CDR3 amino acids: CASSAGRQGDTQYF. CDR3 nucleotides: TGTGCCAGCTCGGCCGGGAGGCAGGGAGATACGCAGTATTTT.

V and J are TRBV6-4 and TRBJ2-1; TRBD2 agrees at 11 bases. The CDR3 contains 14 residues. Trimming at V came to 6 bases and at J to 8 bases, leaving 6 bases not matched to a gene. CDR1 is MRHNA, CDR2 SNTAGT, per germline. The CDR3 is CASSDSGGGDEQFF. The CDR3, as DNA: TGTGCCAGCAGCGATAGCGGGGGGGGCGATGAGCAGTTCTTC.

This chain links TRBV18 with TRBJ1-5; D is unresolved. From germline, CDR1 is KGHSH and CDR2 LQKENI. V was pared by 5 bases and J by 7 bases, with 12 bases between. The CDR3 length is 13 residues. In nucleotides, the CDR3 is TGTGCCAGCTCAAGATTGGCGGGCCAGCCCCAGCATTTT. Translation gives CASSRLAGQPQHF.